Below, 8 T cell receptor beta chains from the same sample are listed, as sequenced in a study of T cell responses to AZD1222 COVID-19 vaccine. Measured with immunoSEQ multiplex PCR; TCRdb has only the in-frame clones, and not every one. The sample yields nearly 200,000 clones, 85% to 95% seen once. Sequencing used peripheral blood, obtained 28 days after the second AZD1222 dose. These receptors came from an adult who received the AZD1222 COVID-19 vaccine.

The V call is TRBV15, the J call TRBJ1-3, with D maybe TRBD1 (5 bases). Germline lookup yields CDR1 LNHNV and CDR2 YYDKDF (reference sequence). The ends were cut back, 0 bases at V and 2 bases at J, with 8 bases in the middle. CDR3 length: 15 amino acids. The CDR3 here is CATSREGETGNTIYF. The CDR3 region has the DNA TGTGCCACCAGCAGAGAGGGGGAAACTGGAAACACCATATATTTT.

The rearrangement links TRBV10-3 to TRBJ1-6, with a weak D call TRBD1 (5 bases). Between the trimmed V and J ends, which lost 2 bases and 8 bases, there was a span of 10 bases. Germline loops: CDR1 ENHRY, CDR2 SYGVKD. The length of the CDR3 is 14 residues. The CDR3, as DNA: TGTGCCATCAGTGAGATACTGGGGGATTCACCCCTCCACTTT. This gives the protein CAISEILGDSPLHF.

As concerns this clone: Other DNA sequences from this sample encode an identical CDR3 as well. This chain connects TRBV12-3 or TRBV12-4 to TRBJ2-7; 8 nucleotides match TRBD2. This CDR3 comprises 11 residues. Trimming cost V 7 bases and J 4 bases; bases outside gene matches: 0. The CDR3 coding sequence is TGTGCCAGCACGGGAGGGTACGAGCAGTACTTC. Its translation is CASTGGYEQYF.

This chain connects TRBV28 to TRBJ1-1; no definite D call. V lost 6 bases, J lost 0 bases, and 8 bases lay in between. The length of the CDR3 is 13 residues. Germline values: CDR1 MDHEN, CDR2 SYDVKM. CDR3 residues: CASSIPVNTEAFF. The CDR3 DNA follows: TGTGCCAGCAGCATTCCGGTGAACACTGAAGCTTTCTTT.

The chain combines TRBV19 with TRBJ1-4, with D possibly matching TRBD1 (6 bases). Germline V gene sequence: CDR1 LNHDA, CDR2 SQIVND (reference sequence). Trimming stripped 7 bases from V and 4 bases from J, with 13 bases between. The CDR3 totals 14 residues. The CDR3: CASTRGSFNEKLFF. The DNA of the CDR3 is TGTGCCAGTACCAGGGGCAGCTTTAATGAAAAACTGTTTTTT.

CDR3 nucleotides: TGTGCCAGCAGTTTATCGGGGTATTCAAACACTGAAGCTTTCTTT. This sequence encodes CASSLSGYSNTEAFF. The rearrangement joins TRBV27 to TRBJ1-1, with D unclear. CDR3 length: 15 amino acids. The germline gives CDR1 MNHEY, CDR2 SMNVEV (reference sequence). With 0 bases removed from V and 2 bases from J, the gap between germline ends came to 10 bases.

This rearrangement joins TRBV7-9 to TRBJ1-4, with 9 bases that match TRBD1. The CDR3 is made up of 16 amino acids. CDR1 SEHNR and CDR2 FQNEAQ come from the germline V gene (reference sequence). V gave up 5 bases and J gave up 4 bases; unmatched junction bases: 8. In nucleotides, the CDR3 is TGTGCCAGCAGCCCGTTACGGGGACAGGGTAATGAAAAACTGTTTTTT. This translates into CASSPLRGQGNEKLFF. Supplemented by reference TRBV7-9 and TRBJ1-4, the full variable domain reads DTGVSQNPRHKITKRGQNVTFRCDPISEHNRLYWYRQTLGQGPEFLTYFQNEAQLEKSRLLSDRFSAERPKGSFSTLEIQRTEQGDSAMYLCASSPLRGQGNEKLFFGSGTQLSVL.

V gene TRBV9 combines with J gene TRBJ1-5, with D hard to call. The CDR3 extends over 15 amino acids. The germline V gene has CDR1 SGDLS and CDR2 YYNGEE. Trimming removed 0 bases at V and 3 bases at J, with 10 bases between. CDR3 DNA sequence: TGTGCCAGCAGCGTAGACGGCAGATACAATCAGCCCCAGCATTTT. Translation gives CASSVDGRYNQPQHF. The full variable domain, completed using reference TRBV9 and TRBJ1-5, is DSGVTQTPKHLITATGQRVTLRCSPRSGDLSVYWYQQSLDQGLQFLIQYYNGEERAKGNILERFSAQQFPDLHSELNLSSLELGDSALYFCASSVDGRYNQPQHFGDGTRLSIL.